Below, 12 T cell receptor beta chains from the same sample are listed, as sequenced in a study of CXCR3-negative and CXCR3-positive naive CD8 T cells. Overall study findings and caveats: A higher hydrophobicity marked the TRB CDR3s of CXCR3-positive naive cells versus CXCR3-negative naive cells.

5' RACE that incorporated UMI labels was used to prepare the TRB cDNA libraries. TCRdb reprocessed the 5' RACE reads and keeps a single row for each CDR3 protein, giving no DNA. Its clone listing holds around 88,000 distinct CDR3 sequences. These TCRs are of unknown antigen specificity. The specimen was naive CXCR3+ CD8+ T cells from blood. The subset denotes: CD45RO-CCR7+CD27+CD95- naive CD8+ T cells expressing CXCR3 (TNR3+). Every receptor here comes from a human donor in good health. Some clones in this sample may be carry-over from other donors' samples.

The chain links TRBV4-2 to TRBJ1-3. The CDR3 covers 16 residues. CDR1 and CDR2 from the germline V gene are LGHNA and YNFKEQ. CDR3 protein: CASSQPPGISGNTIYF.

This sequence joins TRBV7-9 and TRBJ2-1; TCRdb calls TRBD2, which cannot be checked without DNA. The germline CDR1 and CDR2 sequences are SEHNR and FQNEAQ (reference sequence). The CDR3 runs to 16 residues. The CDR3 spells CASSLVAGGVKNEQFF.

The chain is built from TRBV28 and TRBJ2-1; TCRdb reports TRBD1, a call that lacks DNA to check it against. Germline CDR1 is MDHEN and CDR2 is SYDVKM. The CDR3 has 13 amino acids. CDR3 sequence reads: CASSFLPGNEQFF.

The CDR3 sequence: CSARDLFGHEQFF. The chain employs TRBV20-1 and TRBJ2-1. This CDR3 region has 13 residues. Germline V gives CDR1 DFQATT, CDR2 SNEGSKA (reference sequence).

V usage is TRBV2 and J usage is TRBJ1-4; without DNA, the TCRdb call of TRBD1 cannot be checked. Germline values: CDR1 SNHLY, CDR2 FYNNEI. This CDR3 contains 12 residues. The CDR3 sequence is CASGQGGEKLFF. The whole variable domain, filled in from reference TRBV2 and TRBJ1-4, reads EPEVTQTPSHQVTQMGQEVILRCVPISNHLYFYWYRQILGQKVEFLVSFYNNEISEKSEIFDDQFSVERPDGSNFTLKIRSTKLEDSAMYFCASGQGGEKLFFGSGTQLSVL.

The CDR3: CSVELGSYEQYF. The gene calls are TRBV29-1 and TRBJ2-7. Germline V gene data show CDR1 as SQVTM and CDR2 as ANQGSEA. There are 12 residues in the CDR3.

The rearrangement links TRBV27 to TRBJ2-6. Germline CDR1 is MNHEY and CDR2 is SMNVEV (reference sequence). The CDR3 has 13 residues. Here the CDR3 reads CASSLTGANVLTF.

This chain connects TRBV27 to TRBJ1-1. The CDR3 length is 14 residues. Germline V gives CDR1 MNHEY, CDR2 SMNVEV (reference sequence). CDR3 region: CASSLRGPYTEAFF.

The chain combines TRBV29-1 with TRBJ2-3; checking the TCRdb D call of TRBD2 is not possible without DNA. The CDR3 has 15 amino acids. In germline, CDR1 is SQVTM, CDR2 ANQGSEA. The chain's CDR3 is CSVLTSGRSTDTQYF.

The chain uses TRBV9 and TRBJ1-1. The CDR3 runs to 14 residues. Germline V gene lookup returns CDR1 SGDLS and CDR2 YYNGEE. The CDR3 loop is CASSVDSGDTEAFF.

V and J are TRBV29-1 and TRBJ2-1; TCRdb selects TRBD1, and the lack of DNA leaves this call unchecked. The CDR3 runs to 16 residues. Germline CDR1 and CDR2: SQVTM and ANQGSEA. CDR3 region: CSVEVVGTGAYNEQFF.

The chain links TRBV6-5 to TRBJ2-1; there is no DNA to check the TCRdb D call of TRBD2. The germline gives CDR1 MNHEY, CDR2 SVGAGI. The CDR3 covers 18 residues. The CDR3 spells CASSYWNVLSGTYNEQFF.